This is a list of T cell receptor beta chains from one sample in a study of blood T cell repertoires in COVID-19. Sequencing used immunoSEQ multiplex PCR; TCRdb keeps in-frame clones, though not all of them. In the table there are more than 85,000 clones, more than 80% of which are singletons. The specimen sequenced was peripheral blood. Receptors originate from a human donor in a cohort sampled during active COVID-19. CDR3s include the opening cysteine and the closing phenylalanine or tryptophan. Fields, in order: J gene, clone size, V gene, D gene, CDR3 DNA, CDR3 protein. The D gene is left open where the match is weak. Clone size is shown for a subset of rows, as once, few, many or a class of expanded clone.

>TRBJ2-1|.|TRBV6-4|TRBD2
TGTGCCAGCAGTGGGGACAGCGGGGGGGCAAGTGAGCAGTTCTTC
CASSGDSGGASEQFF
>TRBJ1-1|.|TRBV5-1|TRBD1
TGCGCCAGCAGCTTACAGGCGACAGGGGAAAGAAATGAAGCTTTCTTT
CASSLQATGERNEAFF
>TRBJ2-3|.|TRBV7-2|.
TGTGCCAGCATCCACCTGAGAGGGACAGATACGCAGTATTTT
CASIHLRGTDTQYF
>TRBJ1-5|.|TRBV7-9|TRBD1
TGTGCCAGGGGGACAGGGAATGGCAGGCAGCCCCAGCATTTT
CARGTGNGRQPQHF
>TRBJ2-7|.|TRBV11-3|TRBD1
TGTGCCAGCAGCTTAGAGGCTCGGGGACAGGGGCGCGGCGAGCAGTACTTC
CASSLEARGQGRGEQYF
>TRBJ1-2|.|TRBV6-5|.
TGTGCCAGCAGCACCTTAGGCAGGGTGGATGGCTACACCTTC
CASSTLGRVDGYTF
>TRBJ2-7|.|TRBV7-8|.
TGTGCCAGCAGCTCCCGGCGGGATTGGGGTAACTACGAGCAGTACTTC
CASSSRRDWGNYEQYF
>TRBJ2-2|.|TRBV7-9|TRBD1
TGTGCCAGCAGCTCGCCGGGGACAGGGAAAAACGGGGAGCTGTTTTTT
CASSSPGTGKNGELFF
>TRBJ2-7|.|TRBV5-1|TRBD1
TGCGCCAGCAGTCCCTATCCTCCGGGACAGGGCTACGAGCAGTACTTC
CASSPYPPGQGYEQYF
>TRBJ2-3|.|TRBV5-1|.
TGCGCCAGCAGTAAGATCCTCAGGGATACGCAGTATTTT
CASSKILRDTQYF
>TRBJ2-5|.|TRBV25-1|TRBD1
TGTGCCAGCAGTGAGTGGGACAGCCAAGAGACCCAGTACTTC
CASSEWDSQETQYF
>TRBJ1-1|few|TRBV9|.
TGTGCCAGCAGCGCCGGAGGCTCCGTTCTGAACACTGAAGCTTTCTTT
CASSAGGSVLNTEAFF
>TRBJ2-1|.|TRBV29-1|.
TGCAGCGTTGCTTATGGAGGAGTCTACAATGAGCAGTTCTTC
CSVAYGGVYNEQFF
>TRBJ1-6|.|TRBV7-9|.
TGTGCCAGCAGCTTCAGGGTTTCCTATAATTCACCCCTCCACTTT
CASSFRVSYNSPLHF
>TRBJ1-1|.|TRBV5-1|.
TGCGCCAGCAGCGCCGCAGGGAACACTGAAGCTTTCTTT
CASSAAGNTEAFF
>TRBJ2-7|.|TRBV28|.
TGTGCCAGCACCCAATGGCAGGGCCCCTACGAGCAGTACTTC
CASTQWQGPYEQYF
>TRBJ1-1|.|TRBV2|.
TGTGCCAGCAGTCCAAAACGGGGGAACACTGAAGCTTTCTTT
CASSPKRGNTEAFF
>TRBJ2-2|once|TRBV7-9|.
TGTGCCAGCAGCCTACTCACCGGGGAGCTGTTTTTT
CASSLLTGELFF
>TRBJ2-1|once|TRBV3-1/TRBV3-2|TRBD2
TGTGCCAGCAGCCAAGGGACTAGCGGGAAAATTTCCTACAATGAGCAGTTCTTC
CASSQGTSGKISYNEQFF
>TRBJ1-4|.|TRBV27|.
TGTGCTTCGAGGGGGTATGAAAAACTGTTTTTT
CASRGYEKLFF
>TRBJ1-4|.|TRBV7-9|TRBD1
TGTGCCAGCAGCTGGGGACAGGGTAATGAAAAACTGTTTTTT
CASSWGQGNEKLFF
>TRBJ1-6|.|TRBV20-1|.
TGCAGTGCTAGTGGGAGCACCGGGGGTTCACCCCTCCACTTT
CSASGSTGGSPLHF
>TRBJ1-1|.|TRBV7-8|.
TGTGCCAGCAGCTCCTTCACTGAAGCTTTCTTT
CASSSFTEAFF
>TRBJ2-7|.|TRBV2|.
TGTGCCAGCAGTGGGGCCGCCAGCACCTACGAGCAGTACTTC
CASSGAASTYEQYF
>TRBJ2-1|once|TRBV6-1|.
TGTGCCAGCAGTGAATGGGGCCACAATGAGCAGTTCTTC
CASSEWGHNEQFF
>TRBJ2-4|.|TRBV28|.
TGTGCCAGCAGCCCCCCCGGGACTTTAGCCAAAAACATTCAGTACTTC
CASSPPGTLAKNIQYF
>TRBJ1-2|.|TRBV24-1|TRBD1
TGTGCCACCAGTGAGTCACAGGGGGCGGACTACACCTTC
CATSESQGADYTF
>TRBJ2-6|.|TRBV18|.
TGTGCCAGCTCACCAGGGGACACCTTATCTGGGGCCAACGTCCTGACTTTC
CASSPGDTLSGANVLTF
>TRBJ2-4|.|TRBV27|.
TGTGCCAGCAGTCACGACAGGAACGCCATTCAGTACTTC
CASSHDRNAIQYF
>TRBJ2-7|.|TRBV27|TRBD1
TGTGCCAGCAGTGAGGGGACAGGGGGCGAGCAGTACTTC
CASSEGTGGEQYF
>TRBJ2-1|.|TRBV5-5|.
TGTGCCAGCAGCTTCTTTAATCAGGGTGAGCAGTTCTTC
CASSFFNQGEQFF
>TRBJ1-1|.|TRBV5-4|TRBD1
TGTGCCAGCAGCTTGACAGGGGGCACTGAAGCTTTCTTT
CASSLTGGTEAFF
>TRBJ2-7|.|TRBV7-2|TRBD2
TGTGCCAGCAGCTCACACCCCTCGGGACTAGCGGGGGGCCCGGTAGAGCAGTACTTC
CASSSHPSGLAGGPVEQYF
>TRBJ1-4|.|TRBV7-9|.
TGTGCCAGCACCCCCACCGGGGGGGCGGGTGAAAAACTGTTTTTT
CASTPTGGAGEKLFF
>TRBJ1-1|.|TRBV5-4|TRBD1
TGTGCCAGCAGCTTGGGCAGGGGGCGGGCCACTGAAGCTTTCTTT
CASSLGRGRATEAFF
>TRBJ2-5|.|TRBV6-6|.
TGTGCCAGCAGCCCACAGGAGACCCAGTACTTC
CASSPQETQYF
>TRBJ1-1|few|TRBV4-1|.
TGCGCCAGCAGCACCCGTGGGGGCGGGAACACTGAAGCTTTCTTT
CASSTRGGGNTEAFF
>TRBJ1-2|.|TRBV24-1|TRBD1
TGTGCCACCAGCCGCGGGACAGGGATCAACTATGGCTACACCTTC
CATSRGTGINYGYTF
>TRBJ1-1|.|TRBV3-1/TRBV3-2|.
TGTGCCAGCAGCCAAGATGTCAGCACTGAAGCTTTCTTT
CASSQDVSTEAFF
>TRBJ2-1|.|TRBV6-1|TRBD1
TGTGCCAGCAGTGATCCCCGGGACAGGGGGCATGTTGAGCAGTTCTTC
CASSDPRDRGHVEQFF
>TRBJ1-6|.|TRBV5-1|.
TGCGCCAGCAGCTTGAGCGGGGGGCAATCCTATAATTCACCCCTCCACTTT
CASSLSGGQSYNSPLHF
>TRBJ2-5|.|TRBV10-1|TRBD1
TGCGCCAGCAGTGAGTCCCCGGTCAACAGGGGGCACGAGACCCAGTACTTC
CASSESPVNRGHETQYF
>TRBJ2-7|.|TRBV13|TRBD1
TGTGCCAGCAGCACAAAGGACAGGGGGCTCCACGAGCAGTACTTC
CASSTKDRGLHEQYF
>TRBJ2-5|once|TRBV4-2|TRBD2
TGTGCCAGCAGCCATAATAGCGGGGGGGCCGAGACCCAGTACTTC
CASSHNSGGAETQYF
>TRBJ2-5|.|TRBV2|TRBD2
TGTGCCAGCAGCAAGCGGGCGGGGGGCCTAAAGACCCAGTACTTC
CASSKRAGGLKTQYF
>TRBJ2-7|once|TRBV7-8|TRBD2
TGTGCCAGCAGCCCTCCGGGACTAGCGGTCTCCTACGAGCAGTACTTC
CASSPPGLAVSYEQYF
>TRBJ2-1|once|TRBV10-2|TRBD2
TGCGCCAGCAGCCACCGGACTAGCGGGGGGGACAATGAGCAGTTCTTC
CASSHRTSGGDNEQFF
>TRBJ2-1|few|TRBV19|TRBD1
TGTGCCAGTAGTTCTCAAGGGACAGGTTCCTACAATGAGCAGTTCTTC
CASSSQGTGSYNEQFF
>TRBJ2-7|.|TRBV9|.
TGTGCCAGCAGCGTAGTACCCGGTGGGGGCTCCGAGCAGTACTTC
CASSVVPGGGSEQYF
>TRBJ1-1|few|TRBV4-3|.
TGCGCCAGCAGCTTCCGTGGAGGCGCTGAAGCTTTCTTT
CASSFRGGAEAFF
>TRBJ2-7|.|TRBV4-3|TRBD2
TGCGCCAGCAGCCAAGAGGCGGGGGGCGGCGAGCAGTACTTC
CASSQEAGGGEQYF
>TRBJ2-3|few|TRBV5-4|TRBD1
TGTGCCAGCAGCCCAACGACAGGGGACACAGATACGCAGTATTTT
CASSPTTGDTDTQYF